The subject of this entry is one T cell receptor (beta chain). The antigen is unknown. This sample also contains other DNA sequences that code for the same CDR3. These data are taken from a study of shared clonotypes between healthy human individuals. Study background: The study used three CD4 naive, three CD4 memory, two CD8 naive and one CD8 memory plate per donor. Study-level findings and limits: Apart from blood, nothing was sampled; tissue repertoires likely differ. Naive subsets usually exceeded memory subsets in estimated richness.

From CD4+ cells came CD45RA+ naive and CD45RA-negative memory subsets. Sequencing used immunoSEQ multiplex PCR; TCRdb keeps in-frame clones, though not all of them. The table lists approximately 720,000 clones, around 72% of them singletons. This clonotype originated in a woman aged 25 to 45 in good health. Input material: memory CD4+ T cells sorted from blood. The subset is: CD45RA-negative fraction.

The DNA of the CDR3 is TGCGCCAGCAGCCTTTTAGCGGGAGGCTCCTACGAGCAGTACTTC. Translated: CASSLLAGGSYEQYF. The rearrangement uses TRBV5-1 and TRBJ2-7; 10 bases are a match to TRBD2. The germline gives CDR1 SGHRS, CDR2 YFSETQ. CDR3 length: 15 residues. V was pared by 4 bases and J by 0 bases, with 4 bases of the junction left unmatched. Full variable domain (outside the CDR3, taken from reference TRBV5-1 and TRBJ2-7): KAGVTQTPRYLIKTRGQQVTLSCSPISGHRSVSWYQQTPGQGLQFLFEYFSETQRNKGNFPGRFSGRQFSNSRSEMNVSTLELGDSALYLCASSLLAGGSYEQYFGPGTRLTVT.